The T cell receptor beta chain under discussion was sequenced for a study of cytotoxic CD8 clonotypes in ibrutinib-treated CLL. Study information: Included were some eleven relapsed/refractory and 15 treatment-naive patients, of whom 17 to 18 were IGHV unmutated. Response was recorded as partial in roughly 25 patients and complete in 2; at median 68 months, approximately 14 remained remitted and approximately 12 had progressed. Study-wide points: Starting clonality was above that of age-matched healthy donors and tracked circulating CD8+ T-cell counts.

Generated by immunoSEQ multiplex PCR, the TCRdb table keeps only in-frame clones and is missing some. The sample includes some 150,000 clones, about 80% of them seen just once. The CDR3 is 17 residues long. CDR1 and CDR2 from the germline V gene are SGHVS and FQNEAQ. J gave up 9 bases and V 5 bases, and 18 bases lay outside the gene matches. To note about this clone: Its antigen remains unidentified.

The TCR sequence derives from a human donor with chronic lymphocytic leukemia. The starting material was PBMCs, obtained after 12 months of ibrutinib treatment. The chain recombines TRBV7-8 with TRBJ2-1, with 8 bases matching TRBD2. The CDR3 bases are TGTGCCAGCAGCCCGACGTTGACTAGCGCGTTGCTTATTGAGCAGTTCTTC. Protein: CASSPTLTSALLIEQFF.